This is a list of T cell receptor beta chains from one sample in a study of OX40 agonist ivuxolimab in advanced cancers. TCRdb's copy holds only in-frame clones and misses some; the assay was immunoSEQ multiplex PCR. The sample comprises about 100,000 clones, approximately 89% of which are singletons, and 0.66% rests with the top ten. Sequenced here: CD4+ or CD8+ T cells sorted from blood, sampled in a trial of the OX40 agonist ivuxolimab. The receptor source for this set is an adult with an advanced solid tumor such as melanoma, head and neck, liver or kidney cancer. Both conserved end residues are trimmed from each CDR3. Each record gives: V gene, clone size, J gene, CDR3 protein. A clone size is listed for some rows: how often the clone was seen (once, few, many), or a class if it is expanded.

>TRBV19|NA|TRBJ1-6
ASSIRDFYSPLH
>TRBV28|NA|TRBJ1-2
ASSGITGDAYGYT
>TRBV7-3|NA|TRBJ2-6
ASSLGGSGANVLT
>TRBV2|NA|TRBJ2-3
ASSDLVPDTQY
>TRBV5-6|NA|TRBJ2-7
ASSLVGGRSYEQY
>TRBV5-1|NA|TRBJ2-7
ASSSGLTSYEQY
>TRBV5-1|NA|TRBJ2-7
ASSLDNSYEQY
>TRBV29-1|few|TRBJ2-1
SVEGSSGGGDEQF
>TRBV19|once|TRBJ2-7
ASSNQLAAGYEQY
>TRBV10-3|NA|TRBJ2-7
AISWGGQGSYEQY
>TRBV7-2|once|TRBJ2-1
ASSLVTGGNEQF
>TRBV11-1|once|TRBJ2-7
ASSTSGQSSYEQY
>TRBV18|NA|TRBJ1-2
ASSPNLGLHYGYT
>TRBV5-1|NA|TRBJ2-2
ASSPTPPGTANTGELF
>TRBV30|NA|TRBJ1-2
AWSVGGIANYGYT
>TRBV11-3|NA|TRBJ2-7
ASSLDPGGEQY
>TRBV18|NA|TRBJ1-4
ASSPPMGQGAYEKLF
>TRBV6-6|NA|TRBJ1-1
ASTAGGVYSRAF
>TRBV11-2|once|TRBJ1-5
ASSRGGSNQPQH
>TRBV21-1|NA|TRBJ2-1
ASPPPGQGSYNEQF
>TRBV29-1|once|TRBJ1-4
SSSRTGGFNEKLF
>TRBV18|once|TRBJ2-7
ASSPMSGGQGEQY
>TRBV6-5|NA|TRBJ1-2
ASSTASGGYT
>TRBV29-1|NA|TRBJ2-1
SANNEEQF
>TRBV11-2|NA|TRBJ2-1
ASSLVRDTSGRTHEQF